This section outlines one TCR beta chain sequence together with its context. Its antigen remains unknown. This entry is derived from a study of Ad26.COV2.S vaccination and SARS-CoV-2 variants. Clones were read by immunoSEQ multiplex PCR, and TCRdb kept only the in-frame ones, dropping some. The sample records about 480,000 clones, roughly nine tenths being singletons. Study-level points and caveats: Analyses of TCR breadth and depth may have underestimated total T cell responses. Whether participants received vaccine or placebo, their non-spike TCR breadth was similar.

Described treatment: roughly 18 received Ad26.COV2.S at low or high dose, single or two shots; roughly 5 received placebo; per-sample allocation not given. Sampling took place 63 days after the first vaccine or placebo injection. V lost 3 bases and J lost 4; bases outside the gene matches: 9. Looked up from germline, CDR1 is SGDLS and CDR2 is YYNGEE. The CDR3 totals 16 residues. This clonotype was sampled from a person between 18 and 60 years old who received the Ad26.COV2.S COVID-19 vaccine or a placebo. The chain combines TRBV9 with TRBJ2-1; TRBD1 agrees at 8 bases. The sequenced sample was peripheral blood, obtained in a trial of Ad26.COV2.S vaccine versus placebo. The CDR3 DNA follows: TGTGCCAGCAGCGCCCTCCGGACAGGGCCATACAATGAGCAGTTCTTC. Protein: CASSALRTGPYNEQFF.